A selection of T cell receptor beta chains follows, all from one sample in a study of blood T cells in healthy people across ages. TCRdb called the 5' RACE reads again in MiXCR, with one record for every CDR3 protein. The repertoire holds 1.5 million to 2 million distinct CDR3 sequences, with roughly 27% as singletons. The sample consisted of blood. These receptors all come from a woman aged 25 to 39 in good health. Each CDR3 is given with its conserved first and last residue.

TRBV20-1	TRBJ1-1	CSAPGQMNTEAFF
TRBV12-3/TRBV12-4	TRBJ2-4	CASSHGPGSIAKNIQYF
TRBV12-3/TRBV12-4	TRBJ2-7	CASSGAPGLAAYEQYF
TRBV12-3/TRBV12-4	TRBJ2-1	CASSPGQGRSEQFF
TRBV3-1	TRBJ2-5	CASSEIRGTQETQYF
TRBV21-1	TRBJ2-3	CASIDRTSGRNTDTQYF
TRBV29-1	TRBJ2-3	CSVRAGGRDTQYF
TRBV7-6	TRBJ2-1	CASSDGSSEQFF
TRBV12-3/TRBV12-4	TRBJ1-4	CTSSYRVQTNEKLFF
TRBV24-1	TRBJ2-5	CATSDIQGSGQETQYF
TRBV5-5	TRBJ1-4	CASSWGFNEKLFF
TRBV12-3/TRBV12-4	TRBJ1-2	CASSLGGTGLNYGYTF
TRBV11-2	-	CASSLAAALLYEQYF
TRBV20-1	TRBJ1-2	CSAAQGDRGNYGYTF
TRBV4-1	TRBJ1-2	CASSQEGTGGGYTF
TRBV6-6	TRBJ2-3	CASRPGQSYTDTQYF
TRBV5-1	TRBJ2-4	CASSLGSGTGGYF
TRBV24-1	TRBJ1-5	CATSSTGLEPQHF
TRBV5-4	TRBJ2-5	CASSRQGHSGVGETQYF
TRBV12-3/TRBV12-4	TRBJ1-1	CASRPPRQLTNTEAFF
TRBV18	TRBJ1-5	CASSLRTGDPQHF
TRBV9	TRBJ1-2	CASSAPPDSPYGYTF
TRBV15	TRBJ2-1	CATSRDLQHNEQFF
TRBV28	TRBJ1-5	CACTRDRQPQHF
TRBV5-1	TRBJ1-2	CASSQGGSSGYTF
TRBV28	TRBJ1-2	CASIGREEGYTF
TRBV9	TRBJ2-7	CASSVEGDRFYEQYF
TRBV20-1	TRBJ1-4	CSAPDSGNEKLFF
TRBV5-1	TRBJ2-7	CASSTIAGGRAYEQYF
TRBV29-1	TRBJ2-2	CSVEGQAPNTGELFF
TRBV27	TRBJ2-3	CARGQRSYYTDTQYF
TRBV10-1	TRBJ2-7	CASSDPSSYEQYF
TRBV19	TRBJ2-3	CASSSVGGGRDTQYF
TRBV7-9	TRBJ2-1	CASSLSGEYNEQFF
TRBV6-5	TRBJ1-2	CASSADRTYGYTF
TRBV30	TRBJ2-1	CAWSQAARRSSYNEQFF
TRBV5-1	TRBJ1-5	CASRPTGDRNQPQHF
TRBV5-1	TRBJ2-3	CASSSLRGGTDTQYF
TRBV5-1	TRBJ2-7	CASSLAAGTYEQNF
TRBV10-3	TRBJ1-1	CAISDRENTEAFF
TRBV7-3	TRBJ2-1	CANSLTMRAGGIGDEQFF
TRBV12-5	TRBJ2-7	CASGLVGEQYF
TRBV30	TRBJ2-1	CAWSSGREAEQFF
TRBV7-6	TRBJ1-4	CASSWQGASEKLFF
TRBV6-1	TRBJ2-7	CASSHKGTRTGEQYF